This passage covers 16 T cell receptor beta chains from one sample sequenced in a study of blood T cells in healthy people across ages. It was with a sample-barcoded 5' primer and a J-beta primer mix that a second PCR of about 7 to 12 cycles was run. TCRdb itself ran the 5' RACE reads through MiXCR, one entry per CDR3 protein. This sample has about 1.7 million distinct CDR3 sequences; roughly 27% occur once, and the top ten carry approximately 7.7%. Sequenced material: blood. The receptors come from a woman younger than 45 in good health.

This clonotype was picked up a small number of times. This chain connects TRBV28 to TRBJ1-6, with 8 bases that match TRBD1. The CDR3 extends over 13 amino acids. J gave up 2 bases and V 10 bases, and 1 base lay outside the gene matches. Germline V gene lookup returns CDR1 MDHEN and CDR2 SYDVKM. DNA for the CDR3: TGTGCCACACAGGGGGCCTATAATTCACCCCTCCACTTT. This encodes CATQGAYNSPLHF.

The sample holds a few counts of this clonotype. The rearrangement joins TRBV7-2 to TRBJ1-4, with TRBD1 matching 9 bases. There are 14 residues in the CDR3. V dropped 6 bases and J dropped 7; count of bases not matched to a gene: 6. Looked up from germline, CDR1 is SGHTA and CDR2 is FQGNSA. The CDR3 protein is CASSTGGAGEKLFF. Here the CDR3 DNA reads TGTGCCAGCAGTACAGGGGGCGCGGGTGAAAAACTGTTTTTT.

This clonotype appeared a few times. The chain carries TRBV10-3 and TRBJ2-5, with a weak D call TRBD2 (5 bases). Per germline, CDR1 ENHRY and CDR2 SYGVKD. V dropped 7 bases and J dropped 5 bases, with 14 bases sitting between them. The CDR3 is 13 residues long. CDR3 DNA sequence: TGTGCCATCAACGACTTCCCGGGGGAGACCCAGTACTTC. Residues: CAINDFPGETQYF.

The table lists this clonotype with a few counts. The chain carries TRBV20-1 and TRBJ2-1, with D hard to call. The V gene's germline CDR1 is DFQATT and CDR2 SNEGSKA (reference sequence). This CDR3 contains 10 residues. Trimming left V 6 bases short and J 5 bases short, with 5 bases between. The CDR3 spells CSAWNNEQFF. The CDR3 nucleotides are TGCAGTGCCTGGAACAATGAGCAGTTCTTC.

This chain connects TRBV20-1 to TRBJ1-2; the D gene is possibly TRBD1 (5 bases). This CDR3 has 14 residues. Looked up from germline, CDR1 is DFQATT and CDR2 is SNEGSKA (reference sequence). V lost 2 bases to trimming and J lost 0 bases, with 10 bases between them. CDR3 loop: CSARLPGTNYGYTF. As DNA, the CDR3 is TGCAGTGCTAGATTGCCAGGGACTAACTATGGCTACACCTTC.

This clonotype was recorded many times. Written as DNA, the CDR3 is TGTGCCAGCAGCTTAAGTAAGGGCCAGTCCTACGAGCAGTACTTC. As protein: CASSLSKGQSYEQYF. V gene TRBV7-9 combines with J gene TRBJ2-7; D remains unclear. Germline values: CDR1 SEHNR, CDR2 FQNEAQ (reference sequence). The CDR3 extends over 15 amino acids. Trimming shortened V by 2 bases and J by 1 base, and 12 bases separated the two germline ends.

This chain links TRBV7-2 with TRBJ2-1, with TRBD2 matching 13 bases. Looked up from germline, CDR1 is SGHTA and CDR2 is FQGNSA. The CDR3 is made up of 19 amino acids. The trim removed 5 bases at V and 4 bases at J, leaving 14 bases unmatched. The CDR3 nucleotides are TGTGCCAGCAGCCACCGTGGCACTAGCGGGGGGGCAGGGTACAATGAGCAGTTCTTC. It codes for CASSHRGTSGGAGYNEQFF.

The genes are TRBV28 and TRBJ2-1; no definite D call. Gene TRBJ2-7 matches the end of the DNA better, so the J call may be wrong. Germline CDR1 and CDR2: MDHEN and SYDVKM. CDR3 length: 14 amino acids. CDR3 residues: CASSLAVGYNEQYF. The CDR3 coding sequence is TGTGCCAGCAGTTTGGCGGTGGGATACAATGAGCAGTACTTC.

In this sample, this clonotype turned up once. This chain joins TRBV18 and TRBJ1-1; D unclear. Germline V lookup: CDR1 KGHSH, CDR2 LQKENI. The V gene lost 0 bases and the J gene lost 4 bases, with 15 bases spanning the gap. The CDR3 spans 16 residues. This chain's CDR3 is CASSPPNSLMGTEAFF. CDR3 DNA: TGTGCCAGCTCACCACCAAACAGCCTTATGGGCACTGAAGCTTTCTTT.

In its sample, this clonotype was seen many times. The CDR3 sequence is CASSFEGTYNEQFF. The CDR3 bases are TGTGCCAGCAGTTTTGAGGGTACCTACAATGAGCAGTTCTTC. The chain couples TRBV6-5 to TRBJ2-1, with a tentative D call TRBD2 (5 bases). Germline loops: CDR1 MNHEY, CDR2 SVGAGI. Trimming took off 4 bases at V and 2 bases at J, with 9 bases between the two ends. The CDR3 length is 14 residues.

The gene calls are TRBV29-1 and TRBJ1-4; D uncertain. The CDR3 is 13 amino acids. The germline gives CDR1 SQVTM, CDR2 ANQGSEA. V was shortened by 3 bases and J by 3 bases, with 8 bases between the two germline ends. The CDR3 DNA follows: TGCAGCGTTGATTCAGGCGCTAATGAAAAACTGTTTTTT. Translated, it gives CSVDSGANEKLFF.

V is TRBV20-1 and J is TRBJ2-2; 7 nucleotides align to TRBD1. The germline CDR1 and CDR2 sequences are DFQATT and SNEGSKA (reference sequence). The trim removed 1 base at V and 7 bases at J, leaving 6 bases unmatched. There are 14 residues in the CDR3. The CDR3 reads CSARVRQGYGELFF. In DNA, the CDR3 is TGCAGTGCTAGAGTCCGACAGGGTTACGGGGAGCTGTTTTTT.

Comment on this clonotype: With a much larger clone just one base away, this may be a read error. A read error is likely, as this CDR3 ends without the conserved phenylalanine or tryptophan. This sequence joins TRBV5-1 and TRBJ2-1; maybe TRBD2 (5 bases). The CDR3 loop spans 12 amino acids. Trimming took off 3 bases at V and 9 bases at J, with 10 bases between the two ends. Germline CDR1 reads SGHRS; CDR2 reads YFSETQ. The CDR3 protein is CASSWSAVEQFC. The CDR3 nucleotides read TGCGCCAGCAGCTGGTCAGCGGTTGAGCAGTTCTGC.

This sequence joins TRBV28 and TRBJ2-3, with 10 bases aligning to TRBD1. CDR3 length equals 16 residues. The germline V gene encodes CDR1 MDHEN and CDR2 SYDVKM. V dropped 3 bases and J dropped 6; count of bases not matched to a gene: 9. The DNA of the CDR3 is TGTGCCAGCAGTTTGGCCGGGACAGGGGTGGGGGATACGCAGTATTTT. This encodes CASSLAGTGVGDTQYF.

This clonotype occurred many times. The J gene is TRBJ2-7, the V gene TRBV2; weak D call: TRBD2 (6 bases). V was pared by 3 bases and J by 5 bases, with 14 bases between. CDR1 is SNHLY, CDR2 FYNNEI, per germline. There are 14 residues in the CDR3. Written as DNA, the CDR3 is TGTGCCAGCAGTGACGAGGGGACTTCCGACGAGCAGTACTTC. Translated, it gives CASSDEGTSDEQYF.

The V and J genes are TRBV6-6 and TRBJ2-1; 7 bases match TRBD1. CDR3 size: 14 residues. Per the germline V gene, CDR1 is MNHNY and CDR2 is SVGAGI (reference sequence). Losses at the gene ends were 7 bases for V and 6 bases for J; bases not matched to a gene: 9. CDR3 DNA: TGTGCCAGCATCGGAGGATCAGGGGGCAATGAGCAGTTCTTC. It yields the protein CASIGGSGGNEQFF.